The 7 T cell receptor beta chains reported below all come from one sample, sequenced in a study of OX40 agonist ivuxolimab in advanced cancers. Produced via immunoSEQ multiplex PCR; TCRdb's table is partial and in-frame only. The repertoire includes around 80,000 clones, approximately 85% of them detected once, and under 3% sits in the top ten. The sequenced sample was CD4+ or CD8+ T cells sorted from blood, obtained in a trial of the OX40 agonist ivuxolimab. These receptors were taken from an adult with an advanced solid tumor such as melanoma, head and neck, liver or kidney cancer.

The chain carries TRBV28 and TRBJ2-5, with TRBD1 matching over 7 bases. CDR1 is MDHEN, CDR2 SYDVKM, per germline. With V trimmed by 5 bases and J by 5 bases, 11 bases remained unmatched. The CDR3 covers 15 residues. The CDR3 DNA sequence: TGTGCCAGCAGTCAGATAAAAGGGGGCGTCGAGACCCAGTACTTC. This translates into CASSQIKGGVETQYF.

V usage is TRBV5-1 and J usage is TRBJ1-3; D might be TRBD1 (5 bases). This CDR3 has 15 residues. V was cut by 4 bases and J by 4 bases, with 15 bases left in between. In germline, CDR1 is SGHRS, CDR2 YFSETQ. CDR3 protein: CASSKDSSDGNTIYF. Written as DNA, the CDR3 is TGCGCCAGCAGCAAAGACAGTTCGGACGGAAACACCATATATTTT.

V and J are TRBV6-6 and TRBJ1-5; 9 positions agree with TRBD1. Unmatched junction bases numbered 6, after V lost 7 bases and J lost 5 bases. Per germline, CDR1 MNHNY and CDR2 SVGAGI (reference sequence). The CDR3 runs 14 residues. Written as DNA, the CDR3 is TGTGCCAGCACCGAGGGACAGGGTCATCAGCCCCAGCATTTT. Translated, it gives CASTEGQGHQPQHF.

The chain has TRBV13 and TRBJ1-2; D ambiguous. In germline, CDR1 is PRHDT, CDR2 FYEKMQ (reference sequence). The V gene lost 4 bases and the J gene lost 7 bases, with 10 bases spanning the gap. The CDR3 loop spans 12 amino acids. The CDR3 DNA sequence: TGTGCCAGCAGCTCCTCAGGCCGTGGCTACACCTTC. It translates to CASSSSGRGYTF.

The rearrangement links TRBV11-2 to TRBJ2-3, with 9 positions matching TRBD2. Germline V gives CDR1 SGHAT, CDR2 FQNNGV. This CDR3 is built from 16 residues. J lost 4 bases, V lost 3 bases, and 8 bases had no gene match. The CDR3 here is CASSLNSGGVPDTQYF. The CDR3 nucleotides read TGTGCCAGCAGCTTGAATAGCGGGGGCGTCCCAGATACGCAGTATTTT.

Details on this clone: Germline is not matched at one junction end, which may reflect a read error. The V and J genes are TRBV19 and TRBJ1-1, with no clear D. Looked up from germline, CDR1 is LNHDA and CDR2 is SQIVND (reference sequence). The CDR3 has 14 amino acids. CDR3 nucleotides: TGTGCCAGTAGTATCGGGGATATGAACACTGAAGTTTTCTTT. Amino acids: CASSIGDMNTEVFF. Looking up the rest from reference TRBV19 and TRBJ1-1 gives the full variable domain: DGGITQSPKYLFRKEGQNVTLSCEQNLNHDAMYWYRQDPGQGLRLIYYSQIVNDFQKGDIAEGYSVSREKKESFPLTVTSAQKNPTAFYLCASSIGDMNTEVFFGQGTRLTVV.

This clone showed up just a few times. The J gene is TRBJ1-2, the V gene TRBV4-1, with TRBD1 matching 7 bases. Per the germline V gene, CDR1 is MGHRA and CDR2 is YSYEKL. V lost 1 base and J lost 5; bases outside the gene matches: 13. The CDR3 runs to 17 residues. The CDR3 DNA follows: TGCGCCAGCAGCCAAGCTGGTTCTGCGGGACAGATATATGGCTACACCTTC. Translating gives CASSQAGSAGQIYGYTF.